The 31 T cell receptor beta chains listed next were all sequenced from one sample in a study of T cell repertoires in cytomegalovirus infection. TCRdb independently ran MiXCR on the reads; one entry per CDR3 protein. The sample consists of approximately 250,000 distinct CDR3 sequences, under 25% of them appearing once. What was sequenced was CD8+ T cells from PBMCs. Receptors were obtained from a human donor in good health (CMV status not recorded). Some clones in this sample may be carry-over from other donors' samples.

This clonotype was observed many times. The V gene is TRBV7-2, the J gene TRBJ2-5; the D gene is possibly TRBD2 (6 bases). Germline V gene data show CDR1 as SGHTA and CDR2 as FQGNSA. This CDR3 is built from 15 residues. The V end was cut by 6 bases, the J end by 0 bases, with 14 bases between. In DNA form, the CDR3 reads TGTGCCAGCAGTTGGAGCCGGGGGTACCAAGAGACCCAGTACTTC. Encoded protein: CASSWSRGYQETQYF. The variable domain in full, with the rest retrieved from reference TRBV7-2 and TRBJ2-5, is GAGVSQSPSNKVTEKGKDVELRCDPISGHTALYWYRQSLGQGLEFLIYFQGNSAPDKSGLPSDRFSAERTGGSVSTLTIQRTQQEDSAVYLCASSWSRGYQETQYFGPGTRLLVL.

This clonotype was picked up a small number of times. The CDR3: CASSLILDDNEQFF. As DNA, the CDR3 is TGTGCCAGCAGTTTAATCCTCGATGACAATGAGCAGTTCTTC. V usage is TRBV12-3 or TRBV12-4 and J usage is TRBJ2-1, with unresolved D. V lost 2 bases to trimming and J lost 5 bases, with 10 bases between them. The CDR3 is 14 residues long.

This clonotype was seen only a few times. The gene calls are TRBV12-3 or TRBV12-4 and TRBJ1-1; unclear D gene. V dropped 3 bases and J dropped 3 bases, with 14 bases sitting between them. CDR3 length: 15 residues. CDR3 nucleotide sequence: TGTGCCAGCAGTTTTCACGGAGGAGGGTACACTGAAGCTTTCTTT. This gives the protein CASSFHGGGYTEAFF.

The CDR3 here is CSVAGSQQGRTSIEQFF. The CDR3 bases are TGCAGCGTCGCCGGGTCCCAACAGGGTCGAACTAGCATTGAGCAGTTCTTC. The chain couples TRBV29-1 to TRBJ2-1; the D call may be TRBD1 or TRBD2 (6 bases each). V was pared by 6 bases and J by 9 bases, with 30 bases between. The CDR3 is 17 amino acids. Germline loops: CDR1 SQVTM, CDR2 ANQGSEA.

This clonotype was counted between two and nine times. V gene TRBV11-2 combines with J gene TRBJ1-1; 7 nucleotides line up with TRBD1. Germline-derived CDR1 and CDR2 are SGHAT and FQNNGV. J gave up 6 bases and V 3 bases, and 10 bases lay outside the gene matches. The CDR3 length is 15 residues. The CDR3 protein is CASSFKGGQGAEAFF. As DNA, the CDR3 is TGTGCCAGCAGCTTTAAAGGGGGCCAGGGCGCTGAAGCTTTCTTT.

The chain couples TRBV12-3 or TRBV12-4 to TRBJ2-1, with 9 bases lining up with TRBD2. The CDR3 has 12 amino acids. Trimming cost V 1 base and J 12 bases; bases outside gene matches: 1. The CDR3 loop is CASSLELAGQFF. CDR3 coding DNA: TGTGCCAGCAGTTTAGAACTAGCGGGGCAGTTCTTC.

This clonotype came up many times. The chain couples TRBV6-5 to TRBJ2-2; D unclear. Germline-derived CDR1 and CDR2 are MNHEY and SVGAGI. V dropped 2 bases and J dropped 5 bases, with 6 bases sitting between them. The CDR3 runs to 13 residues. The DNA of the CDR3 is TGTGCCAGCAGTTACGGGATTACCGGGGAGCTGTTTTTT. Translation gives CASSYGITGELFF.

The chain employs TRBV18 and TRBJ1-5; no definite D call. The CDR3 runs 13 residues. V lost 2 bases to trimming and J lost 1 base, with 3 bases between them. The germline V gene has CDR1 KGHSH and CDR2 LQKENI. CDR3 residues: CASSPWSNQPQHF. The DNA of the CDR3 is TGTGCCAGCTCACCATGGAGCAATCAGCCCCAGCATTTT.

CDR3 sequence: CASSPDQGRQPQHF. The CDR3 DNA sequence: TGTGCCAGCAGCCCCGACCAGGGACGGCAGCCCCAGCATTTT. The chain employs TRBV7-9 and TRBJ1-5; TRBD1 is a possible D gene (5 bases). V dropped 5 bases and J dropped 7 bases, with 15 bases sitting between them. Per germline, CDR1 SEHNR and CDR2 FQNEAQ (reference sequence). CDR3 length: 14 residues. The full variable domain, with the rest looked up from reference TRBV7-9 and TRBJ1-5, is DTGVSQNPRHKITKRGQNVTFRCDPISEHNRLYWYRQTLGQGPEFLTYFQNEAQLEKSRLLSDRFSAERPKGSFSTLEIQRTEQGDSAMYLCASSPDQGRQPQHFGDGTRLSIL.

This sequence joins TRBV6-1 and TRBJ2-5, with TRBD1 matching 9 bases. The junction had 4 bases not matched to a gene; V was cut back by 4 bases and J by 4 bases. CDR1 is MNHNS, CDR2 SASEGT, per germline. This CDR3 comprises 14 residues. The CDR3 DNA reads as TGTGCCAGCAGTGGGTGGGACAGGGTAGAGACCCAGTACTTC. Its translation is CASSGWDRVETQYF.

This clonotype was seen ten or more times. The chain couples TRBV4-1 to TRBJ1-1, with TRBD1 matching 8 bases. Germline loops: CDR1 MGHRA, CDR2 YSYEKL. The CDR3 covers 13 residues. V gave up 1 base and J gave up 7 bases; unmatched junction bases: 2. CDR3 bases: TGCGCCAGCAGCCAAGTACAGGGGGGTGAAGCTTTCTTT. Translation gives CASSQVQGGEAFF.

This clonotype has only a few counts. This rearrangement joins TRBV10-3 to TRBJ2-7; D unresolved. This CDR3 has 15 residues. V lost 3 bases and J 2 bases, leaving 14 bases between the germline ends. The V gene's germline CDR1 is ENHRY and CDR2 SYGVKD. This chain's CDR3 is CAISESAKHPYEQYF. As DNA, the CDR3 is TGTGCCATCAGTGAATCAGCCAAGCACCCCTACGAGCAGTACTTC.

This clonotype was seen a few times. V is TRBV7-6 and J is TRBJ2-5; the D gene is possibly TRBD2 (6 bases). The length of the CDR3 is 14 residues. Trimming left V 7 bases short and J 0 bases short, with 12 bases between. The germline V gene has CDR1 SGHVS and CDR2 FNYEAQ. Written as DNA, the CDR3 is TGTGCCAGCACCATGCGGGGCTACCAAGAGACCCAGTACTTC. Its translation: CASTMRGYQETQYF.

This clonotype showed up just a few times. The CDR3 DNA reads TGTGCCAGCCGGGACGGGGATTCCTACGAGCAGTACTTC. Its protein product is CASRDGDSYEQYF. The chain links TRBV6-2 or TRBV6-3 to TRBJ2-7; tentatively, D is TRBD1 or TRBD2 (5 bases each). V was trimmed by 8 bases and J by 1 base, leaving 12 bases between them. CDR1 and CDR2 from the germline V gene are MNHEY and SVGEGT. CDR3 length equals 13 residues.

This clonotype has a count of ten or more. J is TRBJ2-1 and V is TRBV7-8; D tentatively reads TRBD1 or TRBD2 (5 bases each). The CDR3 length is 16 residues. V was shortened by 5 bases and J by 1 base, with 15 bases between the two germline ends. Germline CDR1 and CDR2: SGHVS and FQNEAQ. The CDR3 spells CASSLNLGESYNEQFF. Here the CDR3 DNA reads TGTGCCAGCAGCCTAAATTTGGGGGAATCCTACAATGAGCAGTTCTTC.

The chain uses TRBV5-6 and TRBJ2-1, with a possible D match to TRBD1 (6 bases). V was trimmed by 4 bases and J by 8 bases, leaving 19 bases between them. This CDR3 spans 15 amino acids. CDR1 and CDR2 from the germline V gene are SGHDT and YYEEEE. The CDR3 here is CASSDGTQAGDEQFF. Written as DNA, the CDR3 is TGTGCCAGCAGCGACGGGACACAGGCAGGCGATGAGCAGTTCTTC.

The chain joins TRBV14 to TRBJ2-7; the D gene is possibly TRBD2 (6 bases). V lost 1 base and J 2 bases, leaving 9 bases between the germline ends. The length of the CDR3 is 14 residues. CDR1 is SGHDN, CDR2 FVKESK, per germline. The CDR3 DNA is TGTGCCAGCAGCCAAGTGGGGGAGGCCTACGAGCAGTACTTC. This translates into CASSQVGEAYEQYF. Based on the CDR3 plus reference TRBV14 and TRBJ2-7, the full variable domain is EAGVTQFPSHSVIEKGQTVTLRCDPISGHDNLYWYRRVMGKEIKFLLHFVKESKQDESGMPNNRFLAERTGGTYSTLKVQPAELEDSGVYFCASSQVGEAYEQYFGPGTRLTVT.

This clonotype was observed at least ten times. This chain connects TRBV28 to TRBJ1-5, with 10 bases identical to TRBD1. Germline V gene sequence: CDR1 MDHEN, CDR2 SYDVKM. The CDR3 has 15 amino acids. V was clipped by 4 bases and J by 2 bases; unmatched bases: 2. The CDR3 sequence is CASSSGQGRNQPQHF. The CDR3 DNA reads TGTGCCAGCAGTTCGGGACAGGGGCGCAATCAGCCCCAGCATTTT.

This clonotype occurred a few times. The V and J genes are TRBV11-2 and TRBJ2-2; unclear D gene. Trimming pared 2 bases from V and 1 base from J, leaving 11 bases between. This CDR3 has 16 residues. CDR1 and CDR2 (germline): SGHAT, FQNNGV. The DNA for the CDR3 is TGTGCCAGCAGCTTAAATGGGATGGGGAACACCGGGGAGCTGTTTTTT. Its translation is CASSLNGMGNTGELFF.

The rearrangement links TRBV5-4 to TRBJ2-2; unclear D gene. Germline V gene data show CDR1 as SGHNT and CDR2 as YYREEE (reference sequence). V was shortened by 0 bases and J by 6 bases, with 12 bases between the two germline ends. This CDR3 is built from 15 residues. CDR3 DNA: TGTGCCAGCAGCTTGGATTGGGGAAAGTCCGGGGAGCTGTTTTTT. This sequence encodes CASSLDWGKSGELFF.

This clonotype was observed at least ten times. The rearrangement links TRBV6-1 to TRBJ2-1; 7 bases fit TRBD1. There are 15 residues in the CDR3. Germline lookup yields CDR1 MNHNS and CDR2 SASEGT. J was trimmed by 4 bases and V by 3 bases; bases with no gene match: 6. CDR3 sequence: CASSELGQNYNEQFF. The DNA of the CDR3 is TGTGCCAGCAGTGAGTTGGGACAGAATTACAATGAGCAGTTCTTC.

This clonotype was observed a handful of times. J is TRBJ2-7 and V is TRBV12-3 or TRBV12-4; TRBD2 aligns across 7 bases. This CDR3 contains 13 residues. Unmatched junction bases numbered 7, after V lost 7 bases and J lost 4 bases. The CDR3 protein is CASTLHGRYEQYF. For the CDR3, the DNA is TGTGCCAGCACGCTTCACGGGAGGTACGAGCAGTACTTC.

The gene calls are TRBV7-9 and TRBJ2-7; D may be TRBD1 (5 bases). The V end lost 1 base, the J end lost 4 bases, and 11 bases lay between the germline ends. This CDR3 is 14 amino acids long. From germline, CDR1 is SEHNR and CDR2 FQNEAQ (reference sequence). CDR3 sequence reads: CASSLGTSDYEQYF. For the CDR3, the DNA is TGTGCCAGCAGCTTAGGGACATCGGATTACGAGCAGTACTTC.

The J gene is TRBJ1-1, the V gene TRBV4-1; 7 bases fit TRBD1. Per germline, CDR1 MGHRA and CDR2 YSYEKL. CDR3 size: 18 residues. V was pared by 0 bases and J by 0 bases, with 10 bases of the junction left unmatched. The CDR3 region is CASSQDDRQGRMNTEAFF. CDR3 DNA sequence: TGCGCCAGCAGCCAAGATGATCGACAGGGAAGGATGAACACTGAAGCTTTCTTT.

This clonotype was observed many times. CDR3 sequence: CASTHGLAGGLDTQYF. The CDR3 region has the DNA TGTGCCAGCACCCACGGACTAGCGGGGGGCTTAGATACGCAGTATTTT. This chain connects TRBV7-8 to TRBJ2-3, with 14 bases fitting TRBD2. Germline V lookup: CDR1 SGHVS, CDR2 FQNEAQ. The CDR3 runs to 16 residues. With V trimmed by 7 bases and J by 5 bases, 8 bases remained unmatched.

This clonotype turned up a few times. V and J are TRBV28 and TRBJ2-7, with D unclear. This CDR3 region has 12 residues. V was pared by 3 bases and J by 6 bases, with 9 bases between. Germline V gene sequence: CDR1 MDHEN, CDR2 SYDVKM. The DNA of the CDR3 is TGTGCCAGCAGTTTTGATATGGGCGAGCAGTACTTC. Its translation is CASSFDMGEQYF.

This clonotype was seen a handful of times. CDR3 region: CSARAGLEIYEQYF. CDR3 sequence (DNA): TGCAGTGCTAGAGCGGGACTAGAGATCTACGAGCAGTACTTC. This chain uses TRBV20-1 with TRBJ2-7; TRBD2 agrees at 8 bases. The V and J ends lost 1 base and 3 bases, in that order; junction bases with no gene match: 5. CDR3 length: 14 amino acids. Germline V gene lookup returns CDR1 DFQATT and CDR2 SNEGSKA (reference sequence).

The V call is TRBV29-1, the J call TRBJ1-3, with TRBD1 identical over 9 bases. This CDR3 is 13 amino acids long. After removal of 7 bases from V and 4 bases from J, the junction contained 5 bases not matched to a gene. CDR1 is SQVTM, CDR2 ANQGSEA, per germline. As DNA, the CDR3 is TGCAGCGGCCTTGGACAGGGGGGAAACACCATATATTTT. Translating gives CSGLGQGGNTIYF.

V usage is TRBV19 and J usage is TRBJ1-1; a possible D gene is TRBD1 (6 bases). This CDR3 region has 15 residues. CDR1 and CDR2 (germline): LNHDA, SQIVND (reference sequence). V lost 6 bases and J lost 1, with 15 bases in between. The chain's CDR3 is CASRMGAKRNTEAFF. The CDR3 DNA follows: TGTGCCAGTAGAATGGGGGCGAAGAGGAACACTGAAGCTTTCTTT. Based on the CDR3 plus reference TRBV19 and TRBJ1-1, the full variable domain is DGGITQSPKYLFRKEGQNVTLSCEQNLNHDAMYWYRQDPGQGLRLIYYSQIVNDFQKGDIAEGYSVSREKKESFPLTVTSAQKNPTAFYLCASRMGAKRNTEAFFGQGTRLTVV.

The V gene is TRBV7-9, the J gene TRBJ2-7, with D perhaps TRBD1 or TRBD2 (5 bases each). The CDR3 totals 14 residues. Trimming took 3 bases from V and 5 from J, leaving 14 bases between them. Per the germline V gene, CDR1 is SEHNR and CDR2 is FQNEAQ (reference sequence). The CDR3 DNA follows: TGTGCCAGCAGCTTGGGACGGCCCCTAGACGAGCAGTACTTC. Protein: CASSLGRPLDEQYF.

The chain recombines TRBV29-1 with TRBJ1-3, with TRBD1 identical over 7 bases. The ends lost 4 bases at V and 0 bases at J; junction bases unmatched: 3. The CDR3 has 14 amino acids. Germline CDR1 is SQVTM and CDR2 is ANQGSEA. Here the CDR3 reads CSVAGGSSGNTIYF. In DNA, the CDR3 is TGCAGCGTTGCAGGGGGAAGCTCTGGAAACACCATATATTTT.